A selection of T cell receptor beta chains follows, all from one sample in a study of blood T cells in healthy people across ages. One entry per CDR3 protein results from TCRdb running MiXCR on the 5' RACE reads. Found here are approximately 1,700,000 distinct CDR3 sequences, 35% to 50% of them singletons; the top ten hold about 23%. Sequenced material: blood. Source of these receptors: a human donor in good health. CDR3s include the opening cysteine and the closing phenylalanine or tryptophan. A D gene is named only where the DNA matches it firmly. Only part of the rows carry a size: once, few, many, or a class if the clone is expanded.

CSALRDTSTYEQFF TGCAGTGCTCTCCGGGACACCTCTACCTACGAGCAGTTCTTC TRBV20-1 . TRBJ2-1 once
CASSEYRIGPFDEQYF TGTGCCAGCAGTGAGTACAGGATCGGTCCCTTTGACGAGCAGTACTTC TRBV27 . TRBJ2-7 .
CASSQGRQGTSYNEQFF TGTGCCAGCAGCCAAGGACGACAGGGAACCTCCTACAATGAGCAGTTCTTC TRBV3-1 TRBD1 TRBJ2-1 .
CTSTPGANVLTF TGTACCAGCACCCCTGGGGCCAACGTCCTGACTTTC TRBV12-3/TRBV12-4 . TRBJ2-6 few
CASSQESGFGEQYF TGTGCCAGCTCGCAGGAATCCGGGTTCGGCGAGCAGTACTTC TRBV13 . TRBJ2-7 .
CASSLGQANFNYGYTF TGTGCCAGCAGTTTGGGACAGGCGAATTTTAACTATGGCTACACCTTC TRBV12-3/TRBV12-4 TRBD1 TRBJ1-2 few
CASSLTMQQFF TGTGCCAGCAGCTTAACTATGCAACAGTTCTTC TRBV7-9 . TRBJ2-1 few
CASSLHLRGEETQYF TGTGCCAGCAGTTTACACTTAAGGGGAGAGGAGACCCAGTACTTC TRBV12-3/TRBV12-4 . TRBJ2-5 few
CSALMNTEAFF TGCAGTGCCCTTATGAACACTGAAGCTTTCTTT TRBV20-1 . TRBJ1-1 .
CSVDRPASYEAFF TGCAGCGTTGACCGACCAGCGTCCTATGAAGCTTTCTTT TRBV29-1 . TRBJ1-1 few
CSVASGVRETQYF TGCAGCGTCGCCTCAGGGGTGAGGGAGACCCAGTACTTC TRBV29-1 . TRBJ2-5 .
CASSQESGHQPQHF TGTGCCAGCAGCCAAGAATCAGGGCATCAGCCCCAGCATTTT TRBV4-2 . TRBJ1-5 .
CASSLASVPETQYF TGTGCCAGCAGCTTAGCCTCTGTTCCAGAGACCCAGTACTTC TRBV7-9 . TRBJ2-5 .
CASRASKLSLREQYF TGTGCCAGCAGGGCATCCAAACTGTCCCTTCGCGAGCAGTACTTC TRBV2 . TRBJ2-7 few
CASRGDRWSGYTF TGTGCCAGCAGAGGGGACAGGTGGAGCGGCTACACCTTC TRBV2 TRBD1 TRBJ1-2 .
CASGPGGMSDTQYF TGCGCCAGCGGACCGGGGGGAATGTCGGATACGCAGTATTTT TRBV5-1 TRBD2 TRBJ2-3 few
CASSIRDANTGELFF TGTGCCAGCAGCATCAGAGACGCGAACACCGGGGAGCTGTTTTTT TRBV7-9 . TRBJ2-2 .
CASSLSLEGAMDEKNIQYF TGTGCCAGCAGCTTGTCCTTAGAGGGGGCGATGGATGAGAAAAACATTCAGTACTTC TRBV5-8 TRBD1 TRBJ2-4 .
CSARVDPQETQYF TGCAGTGCTAGAGTGGACCCACAAGAGACCCAGTACTTC TRBV20-1 . TRBJ2-5 .
CASSLTWGAEVGNEQFF TGTGCCAGCAGCCTAACCTGGGGGGCCGAAGTGGGGAATGAGCAGTTCTTC TRBV11-1 . TRBJ2-1 .
CSVGDSRGAGDTQYF TGCAGCGTTGGTGATTCGCGGGGGGCGGGAGATACGCAGTATTTT TRBV29-1 TRBD2 TRBJ2-3 .
CSASGAPYEQYF TGCAGTGCTAGCGGGGCGCCCTACGAGCAGTACTTC TRBV20-1 . TRBJ2-7 once